The rows below give T cell receptor beta chains drawn from one sample of a study of blood T cell repertoires in COVID-19. Sequencing used immunoSEQ multiplex PCR; TCRdb keeps in-frame clones, though not all of them. The sample lists 200,000 to 250,000 clones, about 80% seen once, with roughly 2.3% in the top ten. Sequenced input: peripheral blood. Every receptor here comes from a woman aged 60-75 years with acute or convalescent COVID-19. The CDR3 runs from the conserved cysteine through the conserved F or W. Each record gives: J gene, clone size, V gene, D gene, CDR3 protein, CDR3 DNA. D genes are given only for firm matches. A row's size may be missing; if present it is once, few, many or a size class.

TRBJ2-7 NA TRBV2 TRBD1 CASSVPLHRDRGSYEQYF TGTGCCAGCAGTGTTCCTCTACACCGGGACAGGGGGTCCTACGAGCAGTACTTC
TRBJ1-1 few TRBV12-3/TRBV12-4 NA CASSSTGGTEAFF TGTGCCAGCAGTTCAACGGGGGGCACTGAAGCTTTCTTT
TRBJ1-1 NA TRBV4-1 NA CASSQGPTVGTEAFF TGCGCCAGCAGCCAAGGACCCACAGTGGGCACTGAAGCTTTCTTT
TRBJ1-5 once TRBV6-5 NA CASRAGTYQPQHF TGTGCCAGCAGAGCCGGGACTTATCAGCCCCAGCATTTT
TRBJ2-5 NA TRBV29-1 NA CSVAIIQGSQETQYF TGCAGCGTTGCCATAATACAGGGTTCCCAAGAGACCCAGTACTTC
TRBJ2-5 NA TRBV10-1 TRBD2 CASREGFILAGGRKKTQYF TGCGCCAGCAGGGAGGGGTTCATTTTAGCGGGGGGGCGAAAAAAGACCCAGTACTTC
TRBJ1-1 NA TRBV4-2 TRBD1 CASSSTGGTEAFF TGTGCCAGCAGCTCCACAGGGGGCACTGAAGCTTTCTTT
TRBJ1-2 NA TRBV7-9 TRBD1 CASSLGQGDGYTF TGTGCCAGCAGCTTAGGACAGGGGGATGGCTACACCTTC
TRBJ1-5 NA TRBV28 TRBD1 CASSYPGQGVNQPQHF TGTGCCAGCAGTTACCCGGGACAGGGGGTTAATCAGCCCCAGCATTTT
TRBJ2-1 NA TRBV9 NA CARRGGSSHEQFF TGTGCCCGCAGGGGGGGGAGCTCTCATGAGCAGTTCTTC
TRBJ2-2 once TRBV6-5 TRBD2 CASRAVRGGLGELFF TGTGCCAGCAGGGCTGTGCGGGGGGGCCTCGGGGAGCTGTTTTTT
TRBJ1-2 once TRBV6-5 NA CAGRLTHSYGYTF TGTGCCGGCCGACTTACCCATAGCTATGGCTACACCTTC
TRBJ2-1 NA TRBV2 NA CASSEWRGRTDEQFF TGTGCCAGCAGTGAATGGCGGGGTCGCACGGATGAGCAGTTCTTC
TRBJ1-1 NA TRBV30 NA CAGGRGWDTEAFF TGTGCCGGAGGTCGCGGGTGGGACACTGAAGCTTTCTTT
TRBJ1-2 NA TRBV7-9 TRBD1 CASSFSEGQGARGYTF TGTGCCAGCAGCTTTAGTGAGGGACAGGGGGCCCGTGGCTACACCTTC
TRBJ1-3 NA TRBV5-4 NA CASSLFYPSGRLGNTIYF TGTGCCAGCAGCTTGTTCTATCCCTCAGGCAGGCTTGGAAACACCATATATTTT
TRBJ1-4 NA TRBV6-5 NA CASSPSGERGKLFF TGTGCCAGCAGTCCCTCGGGGGAGCGGGGAAAACTGTTTTTT
TRBJ2-2 NA TRBV4-1 TRBD2 CASSSPPTGGHGELFF TGCGCCAGCAGCTCCCCTCCAACGGGGGGTCACGGGGAGCTGTTTTTT
TRBJ1-2 NA TRBV7-9 TRBD1 CASSSNHRGADGYTF TGTGCCAGCAGCTCGAACCACAGGGGCGCAGATGGCTACACCTTC
TRBJ1-5 NA TRBV4-3 NA CASSQDVAGQLNQPQHF TGCGCCAGCAGCCAAGATGTAGCGGGCCAACTCAATCAGCCCCAGCATTTT
TRBJ2-7 NA TRBV5-3 NA CARSNRSSYEQYF TGTGCCAGAAGCAACCGGTCATCCTACGAGCAGTACTTC
TRBJ1-1 NA TRBV6-6 NA CASTLRGNEAFF TGTGCCAGCACTTTGCGGGGGAACGAAGCTTTCTTT
TRBJ2-7 NA TRBV15 TRBD1 CATSRGTGGNEQYF TGTGCCACCAGCAGGGGGACAGGGGGGAACGAGCAGTACTTC
TRBJ1-3 once TRBV7-2 TRBD1 CASSLFRQGPSSGNTIYF TGTGCCAGCAGCTTATTTCGACAGGGGCCCAGCTCTGGAAACACCATATATTTT
TRBJ1-3 NA TRBV19 NA CASIPAGSSGNTIYF TGTGCCAGTATCCCGGCAGGCAGCTCTGGAAACACCATATATTTT
TRBJ1-2 NA TRBV29-1 TRBD1 CSGRTGTYGYTF TGCAGCGGAAGGACAGGGACCTATGGCTACACCTTC
TRBJ1-6 NA TRBV11-3 NA CASSLDSRDKDNSPLHF TGTGCCAGCAGCTTAGATAGTAGGGACAAGGATAATTCACCCCTCCACTTT
TRBJ1-4 NA TRBV28 TRBD1 CASSSDRRSNEKLFF TGTGCCAGCAGCTCGGACAGGCGCTCTAATGAAAAACTGTTTTTT
TRBJ1-1 NA TRBV10-3 NA CAISDRGAGNTEAFF TGTGCCATCAGTGACCGGGGGGCGGGGAACACTGAAGCTTTCTTT
TRBJ1-3 NA TRBV5-1 NA CASSSSDSFRGNTIYF TGCGCCAGCAGCTCCTCCGACTCCTTTAGGGGAAACACCATATATTTT
TRBJ2-3 NA TRBV30 TRBD2 CAWSLAGAIITDTQYF TGTGCCTGGAGTTTAGCGGGGGCGATCATCACAGATACGCAGTATTTT
TRBJ1-5 NA TRBV6-5 TRBD1 CASNLGQGGGQPQHF TGTGCCAGCAATCTCGGACAGGGCGGCGGACAGCCCCAGCATTTT
TRBJ2-7 NA TRBV5-5 TRBD2 CASSLVAGGLYEQYF TGTGCCAGCAGCTTGGTAGCGGGGGGGCTCTACGAGCAGTACTTC
TRBJ2-3 NA TRBV7-9 TRBD2 CAIYALAGGLVGDTQYF TGTGCCATCTACGCACTAGCGGGGGGGTTAGTTGGAGATACGCAGTATTTT
TRBJ1-2 NA TRBV29-1 NA CSVAESGLAGYTF TGCAGCGTAGCCGAGTCCGGGCTAGCAGGCTACACCTTC
TRBJ2-1 NA TRBV4-3 TRBD2 CASSQDVGGRNNEQFF TGCGCCAGCAGCCAAGATGTCGGGGGGAGAAACAATGAGCAGTTCTTC
TRBJ2-7 NA TRBV30 TRBD1 CAWSPKGQGSYEQYF TGTGCCTGGAGCCCGAAGGGACAGGGAAGCTACGAGCAGTACTTC
TRBJ1-1 NA TRBV27 NA CASSIGLGTEAFF TGTGCCAGCAGTATAGGACTGGGTACTGAAGCTTTCTTT
TRBJ1-2 NA TRBV29-1 TRBD1 CSVAGQGTANYGYTF TGCAGCGTTGCGGGACAGGGGACAGCTAACTATGGCTACACCTTC